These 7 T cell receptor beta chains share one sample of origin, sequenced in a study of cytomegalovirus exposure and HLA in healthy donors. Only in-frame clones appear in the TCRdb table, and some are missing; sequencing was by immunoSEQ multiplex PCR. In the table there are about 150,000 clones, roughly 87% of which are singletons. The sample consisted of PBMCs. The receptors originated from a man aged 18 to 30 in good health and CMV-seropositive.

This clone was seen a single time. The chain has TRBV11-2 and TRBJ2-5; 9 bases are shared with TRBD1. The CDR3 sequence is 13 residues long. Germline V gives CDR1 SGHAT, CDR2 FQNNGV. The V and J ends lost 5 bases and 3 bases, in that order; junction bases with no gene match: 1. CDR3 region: CASSRDREETQYF. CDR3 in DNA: TGTGCCAGCAGCCGGGACAGGGAAGAGACCCAGTACTTC. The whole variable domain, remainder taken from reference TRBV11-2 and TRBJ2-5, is EAGVAQSPRYKIIEKRQSVAFWCNPISGHATLYWYQQILGQGPKLLIQFQNNGVVDDSQLPKDRFSAERLKGVDSTLKIQPAKLEDSAVYLCASSRDREETQYFGPGTRLLVL.

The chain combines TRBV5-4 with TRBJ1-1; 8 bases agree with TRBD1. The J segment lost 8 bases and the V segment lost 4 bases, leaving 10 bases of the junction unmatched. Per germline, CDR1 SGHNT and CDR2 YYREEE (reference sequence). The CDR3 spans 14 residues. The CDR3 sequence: CASSKVSGTGEAFF. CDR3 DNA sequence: TGTGCCAGCAGCAAAGTATCCGGGACAGGAGAAGCTTTCTTT.

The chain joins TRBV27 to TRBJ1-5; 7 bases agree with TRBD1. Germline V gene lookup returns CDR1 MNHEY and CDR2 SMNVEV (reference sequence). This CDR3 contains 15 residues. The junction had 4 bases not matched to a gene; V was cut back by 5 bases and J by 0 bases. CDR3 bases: TGTGCCAGCAGTAGGACAGGTTTTAGCAATCAGCCCCAGCATTTT. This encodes CASSRTGFSNQPQHF.

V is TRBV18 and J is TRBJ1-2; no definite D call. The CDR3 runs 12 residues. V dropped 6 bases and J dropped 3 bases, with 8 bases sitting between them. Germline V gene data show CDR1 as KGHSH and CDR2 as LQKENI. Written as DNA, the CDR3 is TGTGCCAGCTCCGGAGCCTACTATGGCTACACCTTC. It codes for CASSGAYYGYTF.

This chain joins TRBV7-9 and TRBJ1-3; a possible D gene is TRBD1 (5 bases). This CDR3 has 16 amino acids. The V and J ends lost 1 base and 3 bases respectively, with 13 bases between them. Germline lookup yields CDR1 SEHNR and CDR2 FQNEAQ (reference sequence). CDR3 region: CASSLDPGLGGNTIYF. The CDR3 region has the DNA TGTGCCAGCAGCTTAGATCCAGGGCTGGGTGGAAACACCATATATTTT.

Written as DNA, the CDR3 is TGTGCCAGCAGCTTGTCGACTAGCCGACACCATAACACCGGGGAGCTGTTTTTT. Its protein product is CASSLSTSRHHNTGELFF. The chain recombines TRBV5-6 with TRBJ2-2; 7 bases line up with TRBD2. This CDR3 is built from 18 residues. Germline assignment: CDR1 SGHDT and CDR2 YYEEEE. V lost 1 base, J lost 2 bases, and 11 bases stayed unmatched.

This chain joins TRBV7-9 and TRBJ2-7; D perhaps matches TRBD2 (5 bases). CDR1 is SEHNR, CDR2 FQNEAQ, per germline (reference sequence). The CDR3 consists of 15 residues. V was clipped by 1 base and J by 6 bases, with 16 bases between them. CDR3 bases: TGTGCCAGCAGCTTAGGAGGGCCCGTCGGAGGCGAGCAGTACTTC. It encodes CASSLGGPVGGEQYF. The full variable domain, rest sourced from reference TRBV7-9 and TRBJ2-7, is DTGVSQNPRHKITKRGQNVTFRCDPISEHNRLYWYRQTLGQGPEFLTYFQNEAQLEKSRLLSDRFSAERPKGSFSTLEIQRTEQGDSAMYLCASSLGGPVGGEQYFGPGTRLTVT.